The 3 T cell receptor beta chains below come from one sample, sequenced in a study of T cells after yellow fever vaccination. TCRdb re-analysed the 5' RACE reads in MiXCR, keeping a single row per CDR3 protein. The sample has more than 90,000 distinct CDR3 sequences, roughly 7.2% seen once. The sample here was CD4+ T cells sorted from PBMCs, taken around 45 days after the first yellow fever vaccination. These receptors all come from a man younger than 35 who received the YFV17D yellow fever vaccine.

This clonotype was counted at least ten times. The chain is built from TRBV12-3 or TRBV12-4 and TRBJ1-1; unclear D gene. Trimming left V 7 bases short and J 0 bases short, with 9 bases between. The CDR3 spans 13 residues. The CDR3 loop reads CASTLQLNTEAFF. CDR3 DNA: TGTGCCAGCACTCTACAGCTGAACACTGAAGCTTTCTTT.

This clonotype came up many times. The V call is TRBV23-1, the J call TRBJ2-7; D may match TRBD1 or TRBD2 (5 bases each). TRBV23-1 is an ORF for which the function is uncertain. This CDR3 has 15 residues. V was shortened by 0 bases and J by 2 bases, with 11 bases between the two germline ends. This chain's CDR3 is CASSQSRGSTYEQYF. The CDR3, as DNA: TGCGCCAGCAGTCAATCGAGGGGCAGTACCTACGAGCAGTACTTC.

This clonotype was found a few times. The chain links TRBV5-1 to TRBJ2-7; D is possibly TRBD1 or TRBD2 (5 bases each). From germline, CDR1 is SGHRS and CDR2 YFSETQ. Trimming took 4 bases from V and 5 from J, leaving 19 bases between them. The CDR3 totals 15 residues. The CDR3 bases are TGCGCCAGCAGCCGTACCGACGATGGGGACCACGAGCAGTACTTC. Its translation: CASSRTDDGDHEQYF.